Below, one T cell receptor beta chain is given with its context. Its antigen remains unknown. CD8 cells classed as naive were CD45RO-negative and positively selected for CCR7, excluding terminally differentiated effector memory CD45RA+ cells. TCRdb's copy holds only in-frame clones and misses some; the assay was immunoSEQ multiplex PCR. This repertoire shows about 610,000 clones, about 96% found once; its top ten account for less than 0.12%. This sample was taken from a study of shared clonotypes between healthy human individuals. In the study overall: Per donor, CD8 memory used one plate, CD8 naive used two, CD4 memory used three and CD4 naive used three. Findings and limits, study-wide: Four donors held about 5% of naive CD4 clonotypes in common. Generally, estimated richness proved larger in naive subsets than it did in memory subsets. Clonotypes shared by all four sorted-subset donors had higher generation probabilities than non-shared clonotypes.

Germline values: CDR1 MGHRA, CDR2 YSYEKL. This CDR3 contains 14 residues. The sequenced material came from naive CD8+ T cells sorted from blood. This sequence originates from a woman aged 25-40 years in good health. V gene TRBV4-1 combines with J gene TRBJ2-5; weak D call: TRBD1 (6 bases). The DNA end lines up better with TRBJ2-7; the J call may be wrong. The CDR3 loop reads CASSPGHLGYEQYF. As DNA, the CDR3 is TGCGCCAGCAGCCCGGGACACCTCGGCTACGAGCAGTACTTC.